This note documents a single T cell receptor (beta chain) sequence. What this receptor recognizes is not known. No qualities accompany the bases; no much larger clone lies one base away. This sample was included in a study of T cells in localized non-small cell lung cancer (dated by TCRdb to about 2020). As for the study more broadly: Comparing tumors with uninvolved tumor-adjacent lungs, the study looked at the T cell repertoires of approximately 250 patients with early-stage NSCLC. All 220 or so NSCLC patients in the cohort were treatment-naive and had localized lung tumors that were resected. The mean age of the NSCLC patients was 60 to 85 years, with 130 or so men and 95 to 110 women. The research as a whole found: Because multi-region sequencing of the tumors was not done, intratumor heterogeneity could not be ruled out. Since the design was exploratory, TCR variables were selected using unadjusted p-values with no false-discovery rate correction. Longer overall survival was associated with higher T cell density in blood, whereas shorter survival was associated with higher clonality in adjacent lung. Of the top 100 tumor clones, a median of approximately 60 were detected in paired uninvolved adjacent lung; about 26 were also among that lung's top 100. Uninvolved tumor-adjacent lung showed the highest T cell clonality, higher than tumor, which suggests more focused antigenic responses in the uninvolved tumor-adjacent lung.

Relative to germline, V is 1 base shorter and J is 6 bases shorter, with 19 bases between their ends. Based on the germline V gene, the CDR1 and CDR2 sequences are SGHAT and FQNNGV. The CDR3 measures 16 amino acids from cysteine to phenylalanine. Only CDR3 DNA remains: 48 bases, in frame from the first base. TCR beta CDR3 regions were sequenced from DNA using the immunoSEQ Assay. Processing in the source paper ran as follows. To compute T cell density, TCR beta template counts were normalized to usable DNA, which was estimated by amplifying housekeeping genes. Richness was estimated with the preseqR package, extrapolating to 400,000 templates for PBMC samples and 120,000 templates for tissue samples. Clonality was defined as one minus Pielou's evenness. Differential abundance testing on productive amino-acid clonotypes, with a minimum total count of 5 and an alpha of 0.1, was used to identify tissue-enriched TCRs. The Jaccard Index and the Morisita Overlap Index were used to quantify repertoire overlap between compartments. TCR beta CDR3s were clustered by GLIPH together with public tetramer-defined viral CDR3s, and at least three viral sequences plus V-gene enrichment were required for viral motifs. The immuneACCESS repertoire file appears here via TCRdb, limited to in-frame rearrangements. These files lack a portion of the clones; in checked studies, under half of the deficit traces to unresolved V genes, and the cause of the others is not known. V and J calls and clone size follow that table, whereas D and trimming were derived from the DNA. The sample table holds about 79,000 clones, of which just under 85% were seen once. The ten largest clones represent approximately 15% of the sample.

At diagnosis, peripheral blood, uninvolved tumor-adjacent lung and tumor were collected and were preserved as a mix of fresh-frozen and FFPE material. For TCR repertoire profiling, blood samples were analyzed as peripheral blood mononuclear cells. This clonotype was obtained from a female donor older than 55 with stage I lung adenocarcinoma. Sequencing was performed on peripheral blood, taken before any cancer treatment. The rearranged chain carries TRBV11-2 and TRBJ2-7; too little of a D gene remains to name it. The DNA is TGTGCCAGCAGCTTAGGTTTTGGGGAACCTACTTTCGAGCAGTACTTC. It translates to CASSLGFGEPTFEQYF.